These 15 T cell receptor beta chains came from one sample sequenced in a study of blood T cell repertoires in COVID-19. The protocol was immunoSEQ multiplex PCR, while the TCRdb copy is restricted to in-frame clones and leaves out a portion. Among hundreds of thousands of clones listed, approximately 86% were seen once. The sequencing sample was made of peripheral blood. The source of these receptors is a human donor in a cohort sampled during active COVID-19.

The V call is TRBV28, the J call TRBJ2-7; 7 bases are a match to TRBD1. The CDR3 has 15 residues. After removal of 6 bases from V and 2 bases from J, the junction contained 10 bases not matched to a gene. From germline, CDR1 is MDHEN and CDR2 SYDVKM. This chain's CDR3 is CASSSTGTVAYEQYF. Written as DNA, the CDR3 is TGTGCCAGCAGCTCCACCGGGACAGTCGCCTACGAGCAGTACTTC.

The rearrangement links TRBV28 to TRBJ2-7, with a possible D match to TRBD2 (5 bases). The CDR3 runs 13 residues. Deletions cut 2 bases from V and 6 bases from J, with 11 bases between. The germline V gene encodes CDR1 MDHEN and CDR2 SYDVKM. The CDR3 loop reads CASSLGGNGEQYF. The CDR3 DNA is TGTGCCAGCAGTTTAGGAGGCAACGGCGAGCAGTACTTC. Together with reference TRBV28 and TRBJ2-7, the CDR3 gives the full variable domain: DVKVTQSSRYLVKRTGEKVFLECVQDMDHENMFWYRQDPGLGLRLIYFSYDVKMKEKGDIPEGYSVSREKKERFSLILESASTNQTSMYLCASSLGGNGEQYFGPGTRLTVT.

This clone has only one observation. The V call is TRBV25-1, the J call TRBJ2-1; 12 bases match TRBD1. V shed 8 bases, J shed 4 bases, and the junction held 6 bases outside the gene matches. Germline V gene lookup returns CDR1 MGHDK and CDR2 SYGVNS. The CDR3 totals 15 residues. This CDR3 is CASGGQGAPYNEQFF. CDR3 bases: TGTGCCAGCGGGGGACAGGGGGCGCCATACAATGAGCAGTTCTTC.

This chain connects TRBV11-2 to TRBJ1-1; D not resolved. The germline V gene encodes CDR1 SGHAT and CDR2 FQNNGV. The CDR3 contains 14 residues. Trimming left V 4 bases short and J 3 bases short, with 12 bases between. The DNA for the CDR3 is TGTGCCAGCAGCTCCGGTAACGCTCACACTGAAGCTTTCTTT. Amino acids: CASSSGNAHTEAFF. Supplemented by reference TRBV11-2 and TRBJ1-1, the full variable domain reads EAGVAQSPRYKIIEKRQSVAFWCNPISGHATLYWYQQILGQGPKLLIQFQNNGVVDDSQLPKDRFSAERLKGVDSTLKIQPAKLEDSAVYLCASSSGNAHTEAFFGQGTRLTVV.

V gene TRBV6-5 combines with J gene TRBJ1-2, with unresolved D. This CDR3 has 13 amino acids. Trimming took off 0 bases at V and 8 bases at J, with 10 bases between the two ends. The V gene's germline CDR1 is MNHEY and CDR2 SVGAGI. The CDR3 protein is CASSYSVSGGYTF. The CDR3 nucleotides are TGTGCCAGCAGTTACTCGGTTTCGGGAGGCTACACCTTC.

The J gene is TRBJ2-2, the V gene TRBV2, with TRBD2 as a possible D gene (6 bases). V gave up 5 bases and J gave up 10 bases, with 11 bases separating them. This CDR3 has 12 amino acids. Germline V gives CDR1 SNHLY, CDR2 FYNNEI. The CDR3 spells CASSLGGVELFF. As DNA, the CDR3 is TGTGCCAGCAGTCTGGGGGGAGTGGAGCTGTTTTTT. The whole variable domain, remainder taken from reference TRBV2 and TRBJ2-2, is EPEVTQTPSHQVTQMGQEVILRCVPISNHLYFYWYRQILGQKVEFLVSFYNNEISEKSEIFDDQFSVERPDGSNFTLKIRSTKLEDSAMYFCASSLGGVELFFGEGSRLTVL.

V gene TRBV5-1 combines with J gene TRBJ1-1, with 7 bases that match TRBD1. The CDR3 runs 16 residues. V trimming: 0 bases; J trimming: 4 bases; junction bases outside the gene matches: 9. CDR1 and CDR2 (germline): SGHRS, YFSETQ. The CDR3 sequence: CASSLVPGQGGTEAFF. DNA of the CDR3: TGCGCCAGCAGCTTGGTTCCAGGGCAGGGGGGCACTGAAGCTTTCTTT.

This chain joins TRBV5-6 and TRBJ2-7; D ambiguous. This CDR3 is built from 16 residues. Germline lookup yields CDR1 SGHDT and CDR2 YYEEEE. V was trimmed by 4 bases and J by 3 bases, leaving 20 bases between them. Here the CDR3 reads CASSPLLWQNNYEQYF. CDR3 in DNA: TGTGCCAGCAGCCCTCTCCTCTGGCAGAACAACTACGAGCAGTACTTC.

This chain links TRBV5-1 with TRBJ1-2, with 8 bases aligning to TRBD1. CDR1 and CDR2 (germline): SGHRS, YFSETQ. The CDR3 runs to 16 residues. Trimming took 0 bases from V and 1 from J; bases not matched to a gene: 5. The DNA of the CDR3 is TGCGCCAGCAGCTTGGACCGGACAGGGTATAACTATGGCTACACCTTC. Protein sequence: CASSLDRTGYNYGYTF.

This sequence joins TRBV6-1 and TRBJ2-2; TRBD2 matches at 9 bases. J lost 0 bases, V lost 3 bases, and 8 bases had no gene match. Per the germline V gene, CDR1 is MNHNS and CDR2 is SASEGT. CDR3 length: 18 amino acids. The CDR3: CASSERLADITNTGELFF. CDR3 coding DNA: TGTGCCAGCAGTGAGAGACTAGCGGACATAACGAACACCGGGGAGCTGTTTTTT.

V usage is TRBV3-1 (or the pseudogene TRBV3-2) and J usage is TRBJ1-3; D unclear. Trimming removed 5 bases from V and 0 bases from J, with 8 bases in between. CDR3 length: 14 amino acids. Germline V lookup: CDR1 LGHDT, CDR2 YNNKEL (reference sequence). CDR3 sequence: CASSTDLSGNTIYF. As DNA, the CDR3 is TGTGCCAGCAGCACAGATCTCTCTGGAAACACCATATATTTT.

The chain joins TRBV6-5 to TRBJ1-1; 8 bases map to TRBD1. Losses at the gene ends were 6 bases for V and 4 bases for J; bases not matched to a gene: 7. Looked up from germline, CDR1 is MNHEY and CDR2 is SVGAGI. CDR3 size: 14 residues. As DNA, the CDR3 is TGTGCCAGCAGGGACCAGGGGGCGCGCACTGAAGCTTTCTTT. Translated: CASRDQGARTEAFF.

V and J are TRBV30 and TRBJ1-6; the match to TRBD1 covers 7 bases. J gave up 6 bases and V 5 bases, and 7 bases lay outside the gene matches. CDR1 and CDR2 (germline): GTSNPN, SVGIG (reference sequence). The CDR3 is 14 amino acids. In DNA form, the CDR3 reads TGTGCCTGGGGCACAGGGGAGACTAATTCACCCCTCCACTTT. This translates into CAWGTGETNSPLHF.

To note about this clone: This sample includes further DNA sequences coding for the same CDR3. Here the CDR3 DNA reads TGTGCCAGCAGTGAAGGGAGTTACGAGCAGTACTTC. Translating it yields CASSEGSYEQYF. The rearrangement uses TRBV6-1 and TRBJ2-7; D gene uncertain. The CDR3 consists of 12 residues. Germline V lookup: CDR1 MNHNS, CDR2 SASEGT. V shed 1 base and J shed 4 bases, with 5 bases lying between them.

The chain combines TRBV18 with TRBJ1-1; D uncertain. The length of the CDR3 is 13 residues. CDR1 and CDR2 from the germline V gene are KGHSH and LQKENI. Trimming removed 2 bases at V and 9 bases at J, with 13 bases between. The CDR3 is CASSPEPGNQAFF. For the CDR3, the DNA is TGTGCCAGCTCACCAGAACCGGGAAACCAAGCTTTCTTT. Full variable domain (remainder filled in from reference TRBV18 and TRBJ1-1): NAGVMQNPRHLVRRRGQEARLRCSPMKGHSHVYWYRQLPEEGLKFMVYLQKENIIDESGMPKERFSAEFPKEGPSILRIQQVVRGDSAAYFCASSPEPGNQAFFGQGTRLTVV.